This T cell receptor (beta chain) appears in the sequencing data of a study of tumor-infiltrating lymphocytes in primary liver carcinoma. Researchers generated TCR beta cDNA from roughly 500 ng of total RNA, relying on a constant-region primer. Amplification in three nested multiplex PCR rounds with slightly modified ARM-PCR gave rise to TCR beta libraries. The first two PCR rounds used TRBV1-TRBV30 primers with a Cbeta primer, 10 cycles each. TCRdb re-called the multiplex PCR reads through MiXCR, storing one row per CDR3 protein. The data show around 37,000 distinct CDR3 sequences, roughly 73% seen once. CDR3 length: 14 residues. Germline lookup yields CDR1 SQVTM and CDR2 ANQGSEA. Bulk tissue was left unsorted, and RNA and DNA were co-extracted from roughly 20-30 mg of it.

The sample taken for sequencing was tumor-adjacent normal liver tissue. V and J are TRBV29-1 and TRBJ2-3; D perhaps matches TRBD1 (5 bases). The receptor was isolated from a middle-aged man with primary liver carcinoma and hepatitis B virus infection. The CDR3 bases are TGCGGCGCCCCCAGGGTCCTCCTCACAGATACGCAGTATTTT. Translating it yields CGAPRVLLTDTQYF.